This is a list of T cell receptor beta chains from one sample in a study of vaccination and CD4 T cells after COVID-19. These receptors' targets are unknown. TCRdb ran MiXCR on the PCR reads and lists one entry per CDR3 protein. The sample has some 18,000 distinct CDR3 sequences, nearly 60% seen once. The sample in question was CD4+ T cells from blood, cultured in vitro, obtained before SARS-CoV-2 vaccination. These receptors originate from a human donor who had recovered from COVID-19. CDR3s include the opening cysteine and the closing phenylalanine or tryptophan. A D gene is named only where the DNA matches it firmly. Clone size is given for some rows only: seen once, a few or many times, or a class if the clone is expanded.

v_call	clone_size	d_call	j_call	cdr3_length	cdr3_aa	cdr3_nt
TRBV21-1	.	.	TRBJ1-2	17	CASSKLESTGVDYGYTF	TGTGCCAGCAGCAAACTGGAATCGACAGGGGTGGACTATGGCTACACCTTC
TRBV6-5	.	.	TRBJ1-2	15	CASSYLTNTNYGYTF	TGTGCCAGCAGTTACTTGACAAACACAAACTATGGCTACACCTTC
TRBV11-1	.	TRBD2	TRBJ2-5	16	CASSQRTSGSQETQYF	TGTGCCAGCAGCCAAAGGACTAGCGGGTCCCAAGAGACCCAGTACTTC
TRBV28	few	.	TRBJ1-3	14	CASRVGGSGNTIYF	TGTGCCAGCAGGGTGGGGGGAAGTGGAAACACCATATATTTT
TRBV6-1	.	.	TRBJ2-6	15	CASLSQGTGANVLTF	TGTGCCAGCCTATCTCAGGGGACTGGGGCCAACGTCCTGACTTTC
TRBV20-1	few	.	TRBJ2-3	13	CSARVTVTDTQYF	TGCAGTGCTAGAGTTACGGTGACAGATACGCAGTATTTT
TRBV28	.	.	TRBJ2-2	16	CASSLFSPKLSGELFF	TGTGCCAGCAGTTTATTCTCTCCTAAGTTATCCGGGGAGCTGTTTTTT
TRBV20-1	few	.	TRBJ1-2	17	CSAPLERGYNNNYGYTF	TGCAGTGCTCCCCTCGAAAGGGGGTACAATAATAACTATGGCTACACCTTC
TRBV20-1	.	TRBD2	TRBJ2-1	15	CSALTSGNFYNEQFF	TGCAGTGCGTTGACTAGCGGAAACTTCTACAATGAGCAGTTCTTC
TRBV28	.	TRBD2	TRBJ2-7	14	CASKKREGPYEQYF	TGTGCCAGCAAGAAGCGGGAGGGCCCCTACGAGCAGTACTTC